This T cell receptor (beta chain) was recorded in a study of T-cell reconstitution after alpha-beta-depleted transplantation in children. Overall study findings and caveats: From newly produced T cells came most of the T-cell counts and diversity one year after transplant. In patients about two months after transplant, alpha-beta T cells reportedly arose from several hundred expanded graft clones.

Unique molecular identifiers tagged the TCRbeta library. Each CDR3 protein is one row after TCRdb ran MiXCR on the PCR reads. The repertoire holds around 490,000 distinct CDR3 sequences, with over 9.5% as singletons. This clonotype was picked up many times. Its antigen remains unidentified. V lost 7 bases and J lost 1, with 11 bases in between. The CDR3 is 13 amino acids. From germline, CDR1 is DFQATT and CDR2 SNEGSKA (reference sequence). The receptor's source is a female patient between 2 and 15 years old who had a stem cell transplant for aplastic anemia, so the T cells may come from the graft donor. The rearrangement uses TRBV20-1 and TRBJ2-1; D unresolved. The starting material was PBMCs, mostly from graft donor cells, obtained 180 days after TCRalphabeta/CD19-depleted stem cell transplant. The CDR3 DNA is TGCAGTGTCCCAACCAGATCCTACAATGAGCAGTTCTTC. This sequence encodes CSVPTRSYNEQFF.